This entry features one T cell receptor (beta chain) sequence. This record comes from a study of blood T cell repertoires in COVID-19. Study-wide background: The United States, Italy and Spain supplied acute and convalescent COVID-19 samples. In each case, the material was cDNA or gDNA derived from T cells, B-cell-depleted T cells, or PBMCs.

CDR1 is SGHTA and CDR2 is FQGNSA in the germline V gene. The J segment lost 6 bases and the V segment lost 1 base, leaving 13 bases of the junction unmatched. The CDR3 length is 17 residues. Clinical histories supplied by participants themselves formed the basis of cohort assignment. Per the authors' pipeline: How many nucleated cells were present was estimated from reference gene primer amplification. This table comes from immunoSEQ multiplex PCR, and its TCRdb copy is limited to in-frame clones, with some not included. That table gives V, J and clone size, and the DNA gave D and trimming. The table has around 470,000 clones, roughly 87% seen once; the top ten hold approximately 0.55%.

The sequence was obtained from a man aged 18 to 29 who had recovered from COVID-19. The chain couples TRBV7-2 to TRBJ2-7; the match to TRBD2 covers 9 bases. Material: PBMCs or T cells enriched from blood (not recorded which). The chain's CDR3 is CASSLVVTGTSRREQYF. CDR3 coding DNA: TGTGCCAGCAGCTTAGTTGTCACCGGGACTAGCAGGCGCGAGCAGTACTTC.